This entry describes one T cell receptor beta chain. Its antigen is still unknown. This sample was included in a study of cytomegalovirus exposure and HLA in healthy donors. Study results and limitations: In a later analysis, DRB1 alleles had the most associated TCRs; HLA-C alleles the fewest.

V was pared by 6 bases and J by 6 bases, with 4 bases of the junction left unmatched. The CDR3 runs 14 residues. The germline V gene has CDR1 MNHEY and CDR2 SVGAGI. 13 Jbeta primers and 60 Vbeta primers were used for the PCR. Sequencing was performed with immunoSEQ multiplex PCR; in TCRdb, only in-frame clones are kept and a portion is missing. The sample holds 130,000 or so clones, around 74% seen once. The chain links TRBV6-5 to TRBJ2-2, with 10 bases that match TRBD2. Sequenced material: PBMCs. This TCR was recovered from a middle-aged man in good health and CMV-seropositive. CDR3 sequence reads: CASSTGLAPGELFF. The CDR3, as DNA: TGTGCCAGCAGCACGGGACTAGCGCCCGGGGAGCTGTTTTTT.